Below, 5 T cell receptor beta chains from the same sample are listed, as sequenced in a study of cytomegalovirus exposure and HLA in healthy donors. Primers: 60 Vbeta forward and 13 Jbeta reverse. Sequencing was performed with immunoSEQ multiplex PCR; in TCRdb, only in-frame clones are kept and a portion is missing. The sample yields some 130,000 clones, approximately 80% seen once. What was sequenced was PBMCs. Source of these receptors: a boy younger than 10 in good health and CMV-seronegative.

This chain links TRBV21-1 with TRBJ2-3; no DNA check was done on the table's D call, TRBD2. TRBV21-1 corresponds to a pseudogene. The CDR3 sequence is 12 residues long. The CDR3 nucleotides read TGTGCCAGCGGTGGACTCCTCGATACGCAGTATTTT. It codes for CASGGLLDTQYF.

A single count supports this clone. The chain combines TRBV6-5 with TRBJ2-2; weak D call: TRBD2 (5 bases). This CDR3 has 15 residues. Trimming removed 7 bases from V and 4 bases from J, with 16 bases in between. CDR1 is MNHEY, CDR2 SVGAGI, per germline. In DNA, the CDR3 is TGTGCCAGCACGGGCGGACTCCCGAGCACCGGGGAGCTGTTTTTT. This sequence encodes CASTGGLPSTGELFF.

The CDR3 DNA follows: TGTGCCAGCAGCTTAGCGGGGCGGAACACCGGGGAGCTGTTTTTT. This translates into CASSLAGRNTGELFF. The chain has TRBV7-3 and TRBJ2-2; weak D call: TRBD2 (6 bases). The V end was cut by 2 bases, the J end by 1 base, with 8 bases between. The CDR3 covers 15 residues. Germline CDR1 reads SGHTA; CDR2 reads FQGTGA.

The V call is TRBV5-1, the J call TRBJ1-2, with 7 bases that match TRBD1. Germline CDR1 is SGHRS and CDR2 is YFSETQ. With V trimmed by 3 bases and J by 6 bases, 2 bases remained unmatched. CDR3 size: 12 residues. CDR3 in amino acids: CASSSDRDGYTF. CDR3 DNA sequence: TGCGCCAGCAGCTCAGACAGGGATGGCTACACCTTC.

This chain links TRBV6-5 with TRBJ1-1; possibly TRBD1 for D (5 bases). The CDR3 covers 13 residues. Trimming took 4 bases from V and 3 from J, leaving 9 bases between them. Germline CDR1 is MNHEY and CDR2 is SVGAGI. The CDR3 spells CASSFGAHTEAFF. Written as DNA, the CDR3 is TGTGCCAGCAGTTTTGGGGCACACACTGAAGCTTTCTTT.